A single sample is the source of the 9 T cell receptor beta chains below, sequenced in a study of T-cell memory formation after mild COVID-19. TCRdb recomputed calls from the 5' RACE reads with MiXCR, one row per CDR3 protein. The data hold fewer than 450,000 distinct CDR3 sequences, with roughly 26% observed a single time. The sample was PBMCs or a T cell subset sorted from them (not recorded which). These receptors originate from an adult woman who had mild COVID-19 (a few samples of this study predate the infection). Cell type and time point are not known.

This clonotype occurred a few times. The V gene is TRBV20-1, the J gene TRBJ2-3, with 10 bases identical to TRBD1. Germline values: CDR1 DFQATT, CDR2 SNEGSKA (reference sequence). CDR3 length: 15 amino acids. Germline trimming cut 6 bases from V and 7 bases from J; bases unmatched to any gene: 13. The CDR3 loop is CSAEDRGKGHHTQYF. The CDR3 DNA sequence: TGCAGTGCGGAGGACAGGGGGAAGGGACACCATACGCAGTATTTT.

This clonotype was found a few times. J is TRBJ2-2 and V is TRBV11-2, with 7 bases fitting TRBD1. V shed 1 base and J 0 bases; nucleotides not matched to a gene: 2. This CDR3 comprises 16 residues. CDR1 and CDR2 from the germline V gene are SGHAT and FQNNGV. CDR3: CASSLAQGANTGELFF. CDR3 DNA sequence: TGTGCCAGCAGCTTAGCCCAGGGGGCGAACACCGGGGAGCTGTTTTTT.

CDR3 in DNA: TGCGCCAGCAGCCCAGATCCGGGGGCGGAGACCCAGTACTTC. Translated, it gives CASSPDPGAETQYF. This chain joins TRBV4-1 and TRBJ2-5; the D call may be TRBD1 or TRBD2 (6 bases each). V was shortened by 4 bases and J by 5 bases, with 14 bases between the two germline ends. CDR1 and CDR2 (germline): MGHRA, YSYEKL. The length of the CDR3 is 14 residues.

This clonotype turned up a few times. V and J are TRBV7-9 and TRBJ2-1; TRBD2 is a possible D gene (6 bases). This CDR3 is built from 14 residues. The V end was cut by 3 bases, the J end by 6 bases, with 12 bases between. The germline V gene has CDR1 SEHNR and CDR2 FQNEAQ (reference sequence). This CDR3 reads CASSFRPGGNEQFF. The CDR3 coding sequence is TGTGCCAGCAGCTTTCGACCCGGGGGCAATGAGCAGTTCTTC. Using reference TRBV7-9 and TRBJ2-1 for the parts outside the CDR3, the full variable domain is DTGVSQNPRHKITKRGQNVTFRCDPISEHNRLYWYRQTLGQGPEFLTYFQNEAQLEKSRLLSDRFSAERPKGSFSTLEIQRTEQGDSAMYLCASSFRPGGNEQFFGPGTRLTVL.

This chain links TRBV19 with TRBJ1-6, with D unclear. Germline loops: CDR1 LNHDA, CDR2 SQIVND (reference sequence). The CDR3 length is 13 residues. The V and J ends lost 5 bases and 13 bases respectively, with 15 bases between them. As DNA, the CDR3 is TGTGCCAGTAGTGACTGGGGTGGAGGGCCCCTCCACTTT. Residues: CASSDWGGGPLHF.

The chain is built from TRBV6-5 and TRBJ1-5, with D possibly being TRBD1 (6 bases). Germline-derived CDR1 and CDR2 are MNHEY and SVGAGI. Trimming shortened V by 7 bases and J by 0 bases, and 13 bases separated the two germline ends. The CDR3 runs 15 residues. As DNA, the CDR3 is TGTGCCAGCACCCCGACAGGACTTAGCAATCAGCCCCAGCATTTT. This sequence encodes CASTPTGLSNQPQHF.

This clonotype was picked up a small number of times. The rearrangement joins TRBV20-1 to TRBJ2-1, with D perhaps TRBD1 (6 bases). Germline V CDR1 and CDR2: DFQATT, SNEGSKA (reference sequence). The V gene lost 1 base and the J gene lost 6 bases, with 16 bases spanning the gap. The CDR3 spans 15 residues. CDR3 sequence reads: CSARVPGTPGNEQFF. The CDR3 coding sequence is TGCAGTGCTAGAGTACCCGGGACACCCGGCAATGAGCAGTTCTTC.

The chain joins TRBV7-2 to TRBJ2-1, with D perhaps TRBD1 (6 bases). The CDR3 is 14 residues long. V was pared by 1 base and J by 6 bases, with 10 bases between. The germline V gene encodes CDR1 SGHTA and CDR2 FQGNSA. As DNA, the CDR3 is TGTGCCAGCAGCTTAGTTTTGGGGGCCAATGAGCAGTTCTTC. It codes for CASSLVLGANEQFF. Complete variable domain (other parts from reference TRBV7-2 and TRBJ2-1): GAGVSQSPSNKVTEKGKDVELRCDPISGHTALYWYRQSLGQGLEFLIYFQGNSAPDKSGLPSDRFSAERTGGSVSTLTIQRTQQEDSAVYLCASSLVLGANEQFFGPGTRLTVL.

This clonotype was counted between two and nine times. The chain couples TRBV5-5 to TRBJ2-3, with 7 bases identical to TRBD1. CDR1 is SGHKS and CDR2 is YYEKEE in the germline V gene (reference sequence). Trimming cost V 4 bases and J 3 bases; bases outside gene matches: 2. This CDR3 contains 13 residues. The chain's CDR3 is CASSQGVTDTQYF. CDR3 DNA: TGTGCCAGCAGCCAGGGGGTAACAGATACGCAGTATTTT.